The rows below give T cell receptor beta chains drawn from one sample of a study of CD8 T cells in ankylosing spondylitis. Via MiXCR, TCRdb re-called the 5' RACE reads, giving one row per CDR3 protein. The sample lists 340,000 or so distinct CDR3 sequences; approximately 14% were seen once. The sequenced material came from blood, either unsorted or a sorted T cell fraction (not recorded which). The receptor source for this set is a male donor with ankylosing spondylitis or in good health (not recorded which). Each CDR3 is given with its conserved first and last residue. A D gene is named only where the DNA matches it firmly. The size field is filled for only some rows; it gives once, few, many or a size class.

d_call: -
v_call: TRBV20-1
j_call: TRBJ1-1
clone_size: few
cdr3_nt: TGCAGTGCCCTTCCGAAGGGTATGGCTTTCTTT
cdr3_aa: CSALPKGMAFF

d_call: TRBD2
v_call: TRBV5-8
j_call: TRBJ2-1
clone_size: few
cdr3_nt: TGTGCCAGCACCCGACTAGCGGGTCGCAATGAGCAGTTCTTC
cdr3_aa: CASTRLAGRNEQFF

d_call: -
v_call: TRBV5-1
j_call: TRBJ2-1
clone_size: many
cdr3_nt: TGCGCCAGCAGCTCCCAGGGGGGGGTAGAGGGATTCTTC
cdr3_aa: CASSSQGGVEGFF

d_call: TRBD1
v_call: TRBV2
j_call: TRBJ2-3
clone_size: -
cdr3_nt: TGTGCCAGCAGTGCAGGGACAGGCCGGCCAGATACGCAGTATTTT
cdr3_aa: CASSAGTGRPDTQYF

d_call: -
v_call: TRBV11-2
j_call: TRBJ2-1
clone_size: few
cdr3_nt: TGTGCCAGCAGCTTAGCTGGTCTGGCTAACAATGAGCAGTTCTTC
cdr3_aa: CASSLAGLANNEQFF

d_call: TRBD1
v_call: TRBV20-1
j_call: TRBJ2-7
clone_size: -
cdr3_nt: TGCAGTGCTAGAGGGGACAGTTACGAGCAGTACTTC
cdr3_aa: CSARGDSYEQYF

d_call: TRBD1
v_call: TRBV30
j_call: TRBJ2-3
clone_size: many
cdr3_nt: TGTGCCTGGAAAAGGGGGCAAGATACGCAGTATTTT
cdr3_aa: CAWKRGQDTQYF

d_call: TRBD1
v_call: TRBV20-1
j_call: TRBJ2-7
clone_size: few
cdr3_nt: TGCAGTGCTATACGGACAGGGGGTAGCTACGAGCAGTACTTC
cdr3_aa: CSAIRTGGSYEQYF

d_call: -
v_call: TRBV20-1
j_call: TRBJ2-5
clone_size: few
cdr3_nt: TGCAGTGCGAGATCGGTGGGGGCAGGGGAGACCCAGTACTTC
cdr3_aa: CSARSVGAGETQYF

d_call: -
v_call: TRBV5-1
j_call: TRBJ2-7
clone_size: few
cdr3_nt: TGCGCCAGCTCGGGCGGTCCCGAGCAGTACTTC
cdr3_aa: CASSGGPEQYF

d_call: TRBD1
v_call: TRBV7-2
j_call: TRBJ1-4
clone_size: -
cdr3_nt: TGTGCCAGCAGCCGCAGGGGGAGGGGCGATGAAAAACTGTTTTTT
cdr3_aa: CASSRRGRGDEKLFF

d_call: -
v_call: TRBV2
j_call: TRBJ2-7
clone_size: -
cdr3_nt: TGTGCCGGCAGCCCGGACCAAATTCAGTACTTC
cdr3_aa: CAGSPDQIQYF

d_call: -
v_call: TRBV29-1
j_call: TRBJ2-1
clone_size: many
cdr3_nt: TGCAGCGTTTCGCGGGACGTCTACAATGAGCAGTTCTTC
cdr3_aa: CSVSRDVYNEQFF

d_call: -
v_call: TRBV18
j_call: TRBJ2-7
clone_size: few
cdr3_nt: TGTGCCAGCTCACCACAAGGTTCCTACGAGCAGTACTTC
cdr3_aa: CASSPQGSYEQYF

d_call: -
v_call: TRBV14
j_call: TRBJ2-7
clone_size: -
cdr3_nt: TGTGCCAGCAGCCGGTTGGACAGTAACGAGCAGTACTTC
cdr3_aa: CASSRLDSNEQYF

d_call: -
v_call: TRBV9
j_call: TRBJ2-1
clone_size: -
cdr3_nt: TGTGCCAGCAGCGTAGTAGGGGGGACGACCCTAAATGAGCAGTTCTTC
cdr3_aa: CASSVVGGTTLNEQFF

d_call: TRBD2
v_call: TRBV7-2
j_call: TRBJ2-1
clone_size: -
cdr3_nt: TGTGCCAGCAGCTTAGGGCGGGGGGCACCCAATGAGCAGTTCTTC
cdr3_aa: CASSLGRGAPNEQFF

d_call: TRBD2
v_call: TRBV5-6
j_call: TRBJ2-3
clone_size: few
cdr3_nt: TGTGCCAGCAGCCACCGTCTAGCGGGAGATACGCAGTATTTT
cdr3_aa: CASSHRLAGDTQYF

d_call: -
v_call: TRBV4-1
j_call: TRBJ2-7
clone_size: -
cdr3_nt: TGCGCCAGCAGCCAAGATAGGTTGGGCGGGGGCCACTACGAGCAGTACTTC
cdr3_aa: CASSQDRLGGGHYEQYF

d_call: -
v_call: TRBV5-1
j_call: TRBJ1-2
clone_size: many
cdr3_nt: TGCGCCAGCAGCTTAGGAGGGTATGGCTACACCTTC
cdr3_aa: CASSLGGYGYTF

d_call: TRBD1
v_call: TRBV24-1
j_call: TRBJ2-2
clone_size: -
cdr3_nt: TGTGCCACCAGTGATCGGACAGGGGGCTCCGGGGAGCTGTTTTTT
cdr3_aa: CATSDRTGGSGELFF

d_call: TRBD2
v_call: TRBV3-1
j_call: TRBJ2-3
clone_size: few
cdr3_nt: TGTGCCAGCAGCCAAGATATCCCCAAGTTAGCGGGAAGCACAGATACGCAGTATTTT
cdr3_aa: CASSQDIPKLAGSTDTQYF